These 5 T cell receptor beta chains came from one sample sequenced in a study of radiation and T cells in renal cell carcinoma. The repertoire was sequenced with immunoSEQ multiplex PCR; TCRdb's copy has only in-frame clones and lacks some. The sample lists about 130,000 clones, around 80% occurring once. The time point: blood 2 weeks post-SBRT. Treatment in this sample: 15 Gy SBRT to primary tumor, nephrectomy 4 weeks later. The sequences come from blood, collected from a patient whose treatment included radiotherapy and nephrectomy. Receptors were obtained from a man aged 45 to 65 with renal cell carcinoma.

The J gene is TRBJ1-1, the V gene TRBV5-5, with D unclear. V was clipped by 4 bases and J by 1 base, with 14 bases between them. CDR1 and CDR2 from the germline V gene are SGHKS and YYEKEE (reference sequence). CDR3 size: 15 residues. The CDR3 nucleotides are TGTGCCAGCAGCCTGGATCTACGGAAGAACACTGAAGCTTTCTTT. Protein sequence: CASSLDLRKNTEAFF. The entire variable domain, with the rest obtained from reference TRBV5-5 and TRBJ1-1, is as follows: DAGVTQSPTHLIKTRGQQVTLRCSPISGHKSVSWYQQVLGQGPQFIFQYYEKEERGRGNFPDRFSARQFPNYSSELNVNALLLGDSALYLCASSLDLRKNTEAFFGQGTRLTVV.

A single count supports this clone. J is TRBJ1-5 and V is TRBV5-6, with D possibly matching TRBD1 (5 bases). V was pared by 0 bases and J by 4 bases, with 17 bases between. The CDR3 totals 17 residues. Per germline, CDR1 SGHDT and CDR2 YYEEEE. The CDR3 protein is CASSLEKAGVSNQPQHF. CDR3 bases: TGTGCCAGCAGCTTGGAAAAGGCGGGGGTAAGTAATCAGCCCCAGCATTTT.

The chain is built from TRBV5-1 and TRBJ2-1, with 10 bases lining up with TRBD1. V was clipped by 2 bases and J by 7 bases; unmatched bases: 6. CDR3 length equals 15 residues. CDR1 is SGHRS, CDR2 YFSETQ, per germline. CDR3 DNA sequence: TGCGCCAGCAGCTTTTCCGGGACAGGGGAAAATGAGCAGTTCTTC. This sequence encodes CASSFSGTGENEQFF.

This clone appeared a few times. The chain uses TRBV6-5 and TRBJ1-1; 9 nucleotides line up with TRBD1. This CDR3 region has 16 residues. The V and J ends lost 4 bases and 4 bases, in that order; junction bases with no gene match: 10. Looked up from germline, CDR1 is MNHEY and CDR2 is SVGAGI. The CDR3 DNA reads as TGTGCCAGCAGTTCCTCCTGGACAGGGGCCGGCACTGAAGCTTTCTTT. It specifies CASSSSWTGAGTEAFF.

The genes are TRBV5-4 and TRBJ1-2; tentatively, D is TRBD1 (6 bases). V was shortened by 2 bases and J by 5 bases, with 13 bases between the two germline ends. From germline, CDR1 is SGHNT and CDR2 YYREEE (reference sequence). CDR3 length: 14 amino acids. DNA for the CDR3: TGTGCCAGCAGCTTACAGGGCGGTGATTATGGCTACACCTTC. This translates into CASSLQGGDYGYTF.